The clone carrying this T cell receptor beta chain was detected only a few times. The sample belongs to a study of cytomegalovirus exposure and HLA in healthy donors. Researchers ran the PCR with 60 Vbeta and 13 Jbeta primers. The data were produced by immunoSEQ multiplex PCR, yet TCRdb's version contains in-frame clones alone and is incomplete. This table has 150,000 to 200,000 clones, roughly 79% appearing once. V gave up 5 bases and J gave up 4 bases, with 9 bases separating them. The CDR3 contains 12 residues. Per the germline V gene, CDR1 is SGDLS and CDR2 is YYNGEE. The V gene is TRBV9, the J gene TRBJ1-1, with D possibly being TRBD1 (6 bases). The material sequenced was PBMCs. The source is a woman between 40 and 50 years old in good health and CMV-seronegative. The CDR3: CASRGRGTEAFF. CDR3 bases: TGTGCCAGCAGGGGCAGGGGCACTGAAGCTTTCTTT.